Listed below are T cell receptor beta chains from one sample, sequenced in a study of identical twins. From the 5' RACE reads, TCRdb called clonotypes with MiXCR, one entry per CDR3 protein. The table has about 530,000 distinct CDR3 sequences, 12% to 15% seen once. These data are also associated with another study on yellow fever vaccine responses in identical twins.

Sequenced sample: CD4+ T cells sorted from blood. The source of these receptors is a woman aged 18 to 35 in good health. Each CDR3 is given with its conserved first and last residue. Each record gives: clone size, V gene, J gene, D gene, CDR3 DNA, CDR3 protein. The D gene is left open where the match is weak. Clone size, where shown, is once, few, many, or a class for clones that have expanded.

clone_size: many; v_call: TRBV12-3/TRBV12-4; j_call: TRBJ2-1; d_call: .; cdr3_nt: TGTGCCAGCAGAAGAACAGGGATTGGTGAGCAGTTCTTC; cdr3_aa: CASRRTGIGEQFF
clone_size: few; v_call: TRBV19; j_call: TRBJ2-7; d_call: .; cdr3_nt: TGTGCCAGTAGTGTGACAGTTGGGTTCGGCGAGCAGTACTTC; cdr3_aa: CASSVTVGFGEQYF
clone_size: few; v_call: TRBV20-1; j_call: TRBJ2-5; d_call: .; cdr3_nt: TGCAGTGCTCCCCCCGGACCCCAAGAGACCCAGTACTTC; cdr3_aa: CSAPPGPQETQYF
clone_size: .; v_call: TRBV7-3; j_call: TRBJ2-2; d_call: TRBD1; cdr3_nt: TGTGCCAGCAGCCCCTGGGACAGGGGGGCCACCGGGGAGCTGTTTTTT; cdr3_aa: CASSPWDRGATGELFF
clone_size: .; v_call: TRBV4-2; j_call: TRBJ2-2; d_call: .; cdr3_nt: TGTGCCAGCAGCCAAGAAGCGGACGCGAACACCGGGGAGCTGTTTTTT; cdr3_aa: CASSQEADANTGELFF
clone_size: .; v_call: TRBV5-1; j_call: TRBJ2-5; d_call: .; cdr3_nt: TGCGCCAGCAGCTTGGGTCTGGGAAGTAGAGGAGAGACCCAGTACTTC; cdr3_aa: CASSLGLGSRGETQYF
clone_size: few; v_call: TRBV20-1; j_call: TRBJ2-1; d_call: TRBD2; cdr3_nt: TGCAGTGTCGTAGCGGGAGGGAACTACAATGAGCAGTTCTTC; cdr3_aa: CSVVAGGNYNEQFF
clone_size: many; v_call: TRBV10-3; j_call: TRBJ2-2; d_call: TRBD2; cdr3_nt: TGTGCCATGAGGCGGCAGGGAGGGACCTCCACCGGGGAGCTGTTTTTT; cdr3_aa: CAMRRQGGTSTGELFF
clone_size: few; v_call: TRBV10-3; j_call: TRBJ2-2; d_call: .; cdr3_nt: TGTGCCATCAGTGAGCGGGGATCGAACACCGGGGAGCTGTTTTTT; cdr3_aa: CAISERGSNTGELFF
clone_size: few; v_call: TRBV12-3/TRBV12-4; j_call: TRBJ2-1; d_call: .; cdr3_nt: TGTGCCAGCAACTCGAGACCCAATGAGCAGTTCTTC; cdr3_aa: CASNSRPNEQFF
clone_size: few; v_call: TRBV5-5; j_call: TRBJ1-3; d_call: .; cdr3_nt: TGTGCCAGCAGCTTGCCAGGGGCTGGAAACACCATATATTTT; cdr3_aa: CASSLPGAGNTIYF
clone_size: .; v_call: TRBV5-1; j_call: TRBJ2-1; d_call: .; cdr3_nt: TGCGCCAGCAACCTGGGCTCCATCATATACAATGAGCAGTTCTTC; cdr3_aa: CASNLGSIIYNEQFF
clone_size: .; v_call: TRBV11-2; j_call: TRBJ2-7; d_call: TRBD2; cdr3_nt: TGTGCCAGCAGCTCCGGGGGGGGGACCGAGCAGTACTTC; cdr3_aa: CASSSGGGTEQYF
clone_size: many; v_call: TRBV7-2; j_call: TRBJ1-2; d_call: TRBD1; cdr3_nt: TGTGCCAGCAGCTTAGTCTCTGGGACAGGGGAGGGCTACACCTTC; cdr3_aa: CASSLVSGTGEGYTF
clone_size: few; v_call: TRBV11-1; j_call: TRBJ2-3; d_call: .; cdr3_nt: TGTGCCAGCAGCCCGAGGGCTAAGGCAGGGGGGGCAGATACGCAGTATTTT; cdr3_aa: CASSPRAKAGGADTQYF
clone_size: few; v_call: TRBV28; j_call: TRBJ2-1; d_call: .; cdr3_nt: TGTGCCAGCAGTTTCCCCAAGGACAATGAGCAGTTCTTC; cdr3_aa: CASSFPKDNEQFF
clone_size: .; v_call: TRBV10-3; j_call: TRBJ2-1; d_call: .; cdr3_nt: TGTGCCATCAGTGAGACAGTGGGATATGAGCAGTTCTTC; cdr3_aa: CAISETVGYEQFF
clone_size: many; v_call: TRBV12-3/TRBV12-4; j_call: TRBJ2-2; d_call: TRBD2; cdr3_nt: TGTGCCAGCAGTTTTGGACTAGCGGGAGGCACCGGGGAGCTGTTTTTT; cdr3_aa: CASSFGLAGGTGELFF
clone_size: .; v_call: TRBV2; j_call: TRBJ2-5; d_call: .; cdr3_nt: TGTGCCAGCAGGGACTTGGGGGTCTCAGGGACCCAGTACTTC; cdr3_aa: CASRDLGVSGTQYF
clone_size: many; v_call: TRBV28; j_call: TRBJ2-1; d_call: TRBD2; cdr3_nt: TGTGCCAGCACCCGAGAGGGGCTAGCGGGAGGTGGGTTTGAGCAGTTCTTC; cdr3_aa: CASTREGLAGGGFEQFF
clone_size: few; v_call: TRBV12-3/TRBV12-4; j_call: TRBJ1-5; d_call: .; cdr3_nt: TGTGCCAGCAGTTATGGACAGATCTATAGCAATCAGCCCCAGCATTTT; cdr3_aa: CASSYGQIYSNQPQHF
clone_size: .; v_call: TRBV3-1; j_call: TRBJ1-6; d_call: .; cdr3_nt: TGTGCCAGCAGCCTGGGAGGGGCGAAGCTATCTGGCGCACCCCTCCACTTT; cdr3_aa: CASSLGGAKLSGAPLHF
clone_size: few; v_call: TRBV20-1; j_call: TRBJ1-5; d_call: .; cdr3_nt: TGCAGTGCTATCGGTGTCGGCGGGAGGGGCAATCAGCCCCAGCATTTT; cdr3_aa: CSAIGVGGRGNQPQHF
clone_size: few; v_call: TRBV2; j_call: TRBJ2-1; d_call: .; cdr3_nt: TGTGCCAGCAGTGTAAGGGGCGTGGATTTGGTCAATGAGCAGTTCTTC; cdr3_aa: CASSVRGVDLVNEQFF
clone_size: .; v_call: TRBV7-9; j_call: TRBJ1-5; d_call: TRBD1; cdr3_nt: TGTGCCAGCAGCTCGGGGACAGGGACTCAGCCCCAGCATTTT; cdr3_aa: CASSSGTGTQPQHF
clone_size: few; v_call: TRBV18; j_call: TRBJ2-3; d_call: .; cdr3_nt: TGTGCCAGCTCACCGGCAGCCGAGGATACGCAGTATTTT; cdr3_aa: CASSPAAEDTQYF
clone_size: .; v_call: TRBV18; j_call: TRBJ2-1; d_call: TRBD2; cdr3_nt: TGTGCCAGCTCACCAAGACTAGCGGGCACCTACAATGAGCAGTTCTTC; cdr3_aa: CASSPRLAGTYNEQFF
clone_size: .; v_call: TRBV6-1; j_call: TRBJ2-1; d_call: .; cdr3_nt: TGTGCCAGCAGTGTACAGGGTAGTAGCAATGAGCAGTTCTTC; cdr3_aa: CASSVQGSSNEQFF
clone_size: .; v_call: TRBV7-9; j_call: TRBJ2-4; d_call: TRBD2; cdr3_nt: TGTGCCAGCAGCCGGATACGGGGGAGGGGCAAAAACATTCAGTACTTC; cdr3_aa: CASSRIRGRGKNIQYF
clone_size: many; v_call: TRBV5-1; j_call: TRBJ2-1; d_call: .; cdr3_nt: TGCGCCAGCAGCTTGGTTAGGAATGAGCAGTTCTTC; cdr3_aa: CASSLVRNEQFF
clone_size: few; v_call: TRBV11-2; j_call: TRBJ1-1; d_call: .; cdr3_nt: TGTGCCAGCAATCTACAGGGCGCTGAAGCTTTCTTT; cdr3_aa: CASNLQGAEAFF
clone_size: .; v_call: TRBV7-6; j_call: TRBJ2-3; d_call: .; cdr3_nt: TGTGCCAGCAGCCCCTCGAGGAGGGCAGTAGACACAGATACGCAGTATTTT; cdr3_aa: CASSPSRRAVDTDTQYF
clone_size: .; v_call: TRBV6-1; j_call: TRBJ2-3; d_call: .; cdr3_nt: TGTGCCAGCACCCGGGAGTTAGGGGGACTTAGCACAGATACGCAGTATTTT; cdr3_aa: CASTRELGGLSTDTQYF
clone_size: few; v_call: TRBV10-2; j_call: TRBJ2-4; d_call: TRBD2; cdr3_nt: TGCGCCAGCAAGGTAGCGGGAGGCACTTTAGCCAAAAACATTCAGTACTTC; cdr3_aa: CASKVAGGTLAKNIQYF
clone_size: once; v_call: TRBV2; j_call: TRBJ2-1; d_call: TRBD2; cdr3_nt: TGTGCCAGCAGTGAAGAGGGACTAGCGGGTAATGAGCAGTTCTTC; cdr3_aa: CASSEEGLAGNEQFF
clone_size: .; v_call: TRBV2; j_call: TRBJ2-3; d_call: .; cdr3_nt: TGTGCCAGCAGTGATCCGGGGACGGCATACACAGATACGCAGTATTTT; cdr3_aa: CASSDPGTAYTDTQYF
clone_size: .; v_call: TRBV12-3/TRBV12-4; j_call: TRBJ1-3; d_call: .; cdr3_nt: TGTGCCAGCAAGGGTGGAAACACCATATATTTT; cdr3_aa: CASKGGNTIYF
clone_size: few; v_call: TRBV4-1; j_call: TRBJ1-5; d_call: .; cdr3_nt: TGCGCCAGCAGCCGGGAACAGGTCAATCAGCCCCAGCATTTT; cdr3_aa: CASSREQVNQPQHF
clone_size: few; v_call: TRBV20-1; j_call: TRBJ2-7; d_call: TRBD1; cdr3_nt: TGCAGTGCTAGGACAGGGGGCGGTTTCCTTACTTGGGAGCAGTACTTC; cdr3_aa: CSARTGGGFLTWEQYF
clone_size: once; v_call: TRBV3-1; j_call: TRBJ1-3; d_call: .; cdr3_nt: TGTGCCAGCAGCACGATCTCTGGAAACACCATATATTTT; cdr3_aa: CASSTISGNTIYF
clone_size: few; v_call: TRBV6-5; j_call: TRBJ1-1; d_call: .; cdr3_nt: TGTGCCAGCAGTTACTCCCAGGGGTCGAACACTGAAGCTTTCTTT; cdr3_aa: CASSYSQGSNTEAFF
clone_size: .; v_call: TRBV28; j_call: TRBJ2-2; d_call: TRBD1; cdr3_nt: TGTGCCAGCAGTCTCACCGGGACAGGGATCATCGGGGAGCTGTTTTTT; cdr3_aa: CASSLTGTGIIGELFF
clone_size: .; v_call: TRBV5-5; j_call: TRBJ2-1; d_call: .; cdr3_nt: TGTGCCAGCAGCTTGGAGGTATCAGGGAGCACCTACAATGAGCAGTTCTTC; cdr3_aa: CASSLEVSGSTYNEQFF
clone_size: few; v_call: TRBV29-1; j_call: TRBJ1-5; d_call: .; cdr3_nt: TGCAGCGTTGAAGGGGATAGCAATCAGCCCCAGCATTTT; cdr3_aa: CSVEGDSNQPQHF
clone_size: .; v_call: TRBV5-1; j_call: TRBJ2-5; d_call: .; cdr3_nt: TGCGCCAGCAGGGCGGGCCCCGAACAAGAGACCCAGTACTTC; cdr3_aa: CASRAGPEQETQYF
clone_size: .; v_call: TRBV6-6; j_call: TRBJ2-5; d_call: .; cdr3_nt: TGTGCCAGCAGTAGGACTTTCCAAGAGACCCAGTACTTC; cdr3_aa: CASSRTFQETQYF
clone_size: few; v_call: TRBV14; j_call: TRBJ2-3; d_call: TRBD1; cdr3_nt: TGTGCCAGCAGCGACCAGGGGGCCGGCACAGATACGCAGTATTTT; cdr3_aa: CASSDQGAGTDTQYF
clone_size: .; v_call: TRBV5-1; j_call: TRBJ2-7; d_call: TRBD2; cdr3_nt: TGCGCCAGCAGCCCCGGGACTAGCGGGAGAACAACCTACGAGCAGTACTTC; cdr3_aa: CASSPGTSGRTTYEQYF
clone_size: .; v_call: TRBV7-7; j_call: TRBJ2-3; d_call: TRBD1; cdr3_nt: TGTGCCAGCAGCTTAGGGCCCCCGCGACAGGGGACAGATACGCAGTATTTT; cdr3_aa: CASSLGPPRQGTDTQYF
clone_size: many; v_call: TRBV24-1; j_call: TRBJ2-1; d_call: .; cdr3_nt: TGTGCCACCGCCTTAGGGCAGGGCTCCTACAATGAGCAGTTCTTC; cdr3_aa: CATALGQGSYNEQFF
clone_size: .; v_call: TRBV29-1; j_call: TRBJ2-2; d_call: .; cdr3_nt: TGCAGCGCGGACAGCCTGCGTCCCGGGGAGCTGTTTTTT; cdr3_aa: CSADSLRPGELFF
clone_size: many; v_call: TRBV10-3; j_call: TRBJ2-3; d_call: .; cdr3_nt: TGTGCCATCGAGGGGGAAACGAATACGCAGTATTTT; cdr3_aa: CAIEGETNTQYF
clone_size: few; v_call: TRBV10-3; j_call: TRBJ2-1; d_call: TRBD1; cdr3_nt: TGTGCCACTGTGGGACAGTCCTCCTACAATGAGCAGTTCTTC; cdr3_aa: CATVGQSSYNEQFF
clone_size: .; v_call: TRBV11-2; j_call: TRBJ1-1; d_call: .; cdr3_nt: TGTGCCACTCTACCGGGCCTAAGGAACACTGAAGCTTTCTTT; cdr3_aa: CATLPGLRNTEAFF
clone_size: few; v_call: TRBV24-1; j_call: TRBJ2-1; d_call: TRBD2; cdr3_nt: TGTGCCACCAGCCTAGCGGGCCTCAATGAGCAGTTCTTC; cdr3_aa: CATSLAGLNEQFF
clone_size: .; v_call: TRBV2; j_call: TRBJ2-5; d_call: .; cdr3_nt: TGTGCCAGCGGCTCCTGGACAGAAGAGACCCAGTACTTC; cdr3_aa: CASGSWTEETQYF
clone_size: few; v_call: TRBV20-1; j_call: TRBJ2-5; d_call: TRBD1; cdr3_nt: TGCAGTGCTAGCGGGACAGGGTTGCAAGAGACCCAGTACTTC; cdr3_aa: CSASGTGLQETQYF